Listed below are T cell receptor beta chains from one sample, sequenced in a study of blood T cell repertoires in COVID-19. Data came from immunoSEQ multiplex PCR; TCRdb stores just in-frame clones and leaves some out. Here the sample spans more than 95,000 clones, roughly 92% being singletons. Material for sequencing was peripheral blood. The receptors were sampled from a man between 45 and 60 years old with COVID-19, enrolled during active disease. Both conserved end residues are part of each CDR3. The order of the fields is D gene, J gene, V gene, clone size, CDR3 protein. The D gene is left open where the match is weak. Expanded clones are given a class, and other clones once, few, many or no size at all.

D: .
J: TRBJ2-3
V: TRBV5-5
size: .
CDR3: CASSFDRGDTQYF

D: .
J: TRBJ1-4
V: TRBV5-1
size: few
CDR3: CASSLNPRGLDEKLFF

D: TRBD2
J: TRBJ2-3
V: TRBV5-1
size: once
CDR3: CASSPGTSGSSDTQYF

D: .
J: TRBJ1-5
V: TRBV5-6
size: .
CDR3: CASSPGGAGQPQHF

D: TRBD1
J: TRBJ2-3
V: TRBV18
size: .
CDR3: CASSARQGSTDTQYF

D: TRBD2
J: TRBJ2-3
V: TRBV20-1
size: once
CDR3: CSASPLAGGPDTQYF

D: TRBD2
J: TRBJ2-3
V: TRBV10-3
size: few
CDR3: CAIKGTSGRGTDTQYF

D: TRBD1
J: TRBJ2-2
V: TRBV4-1
size: .
CDR3: CATRGDRDTGELFF

D: .
J: TRBJ2-2
V: TRBV20-1
size: once
CDR3: CSASRGSNTGELFF

D: TRBD1
J: TRBJ1-6
V: TRBV5-6
size: .
CDR3: CASSRDREDSPLHF

D: TRBD2
J: TRBJ2-1
V: TRBV3-1/TRBV3-2
size: .
CDR3: CASSLHPGLESGYWFF

D: TRBD1
J: TRBJ1-4
V: TRBV10-3
size: .
CDR3: CAISGGSYEGQVSEKLFF

D: .
J: TRBJ1-3
V: TRBV18
size: .
CDR3: CASSLTDTSGNTIYF

D: TRBD2
J: TRBJ2-1
V: TRBV6-1
size: once
CDR3: CASSEPALGTSTNNEQFF

D: .
J: TRBJ2-1
V: TRBV7-8
size: .
CDR3: CASSQEVQAQFF

D: .
J: TRBJ2-2
V: TRBV24-1
size: .
CDR3: CATSDRADTGELFF

D: .
J: TRBJ2-6
V: TRBV18
size: once
CDR3: CASSPLSTPGANVLTF

D: TRBD1
J: TRBJ2-1
V: TRBV6-2/TRBV6-3
size: .
CDR3: CASSYSPGQGRTSYNEQFF

D: .
J: TRBJ2-1
V: TRBV9
size: .
CDR3: CASSLLGGHGSLHNEQFF

D: TRBD2
J: TRBJ2-5
V: TRBV5-1
size: .
CDR3: CASSPGGETQYF

D: .
J: TRBJ1-3
V: TRBV3-1/TRBV3-2
size: once
CDR3: CASSQDGGSSGNTIYF

D: .
J: TRBJ1-3
V: TRBV29-1
size: once
CDR3: CSFRSGNTIYF

D: .
J: TRBJ1-1
V: TRBV6-5
size: .
CDR3: CASSYSMTTNTEAFF

D: TRBD1
J: TRBJ2-7
V: TRBV5-1
size: .
CDR3: CASSPGQLYEQYF

D: TRBD2
J: TRBJ2-3
V: TRBV27
size: .
CDR3: CASSQTGLAGGSGEVRDTQYF

D: .
J: TRBJ2-3
V: TRBV7-6
size: .
CDR3: CASSQVRGGASTDTQYF

D: .
J: TRBJ1-1
V: TRBV18
size: .
CDR3: CASSPNILNTEAFF

D: TRBD1
J: TRBJ1-4
V: TRBV11-2
size: once
CDR3: CASSLDGQGREKLFF

D: TRBD1
J: TRBJ1-5
V: TRBV19
size: .
CDR3: CASSSYLGQGENQPQHF

D: TRBD1
J: TRBJ1-5
V: TRBV19
size: .
CDR3: CASTLDRANSNQPQHF

D: .
J: TRBJ2-1
V: TRBV21-1
size: .
CDR3: CASSKEGREGIF

D: .
J: TRBJ1-4
V: TRBV27
size: .
CDR3: CASSLSRGGEKLFF

D: .
J: TRBJ2-5
V: TRBV28
size: .
CDR3: CASSSQETQYF

D: TRBD2
J: TRBJ2-1
V: TRBV7-6
size: .
CDR3: CASSLGSGRNNEQFF

D: TRBD1
J: TRBJ1-2
V: TRBV7-3
size: .
CDR3: CASKLAADREYGYTF

D: .
J: TRBJ2-5
V: TRBV4-2
size: .
CDR3: CASSQHSAGFQETQYF

D: .
J: TRBJ1-5
V: TRBV28
size: .
CDR3: CASNSRRGGGNQPQHF

D: .
J: TRBJ1-5
V: TRBV6-5
size: few
CDR3: CASRQGTSQPQHF

D: TRBD1
J: TRBJ1-5
V: TRBV10-3
size: .
CDR3: CAITGQLNQPQHF

D: TRBD1
J: TRBJ2-7
V: TRBV18
size: few
CDR3: CASSPQTGTGPYEQYF

D: .
J: TRBJ2-2
V: TRBV7-2
size: .
CDR3: CASSRDFNTGELFF

D: TRBD2
J: TRBJ2-3
V: TRBV28
size: .
CDR3: CASSFHGGADTQYF

D: TRBD2
J: TRBJ2-5
V: TRBV19
size: .
CDR3: CASSTAGTSGDRYF

D: TRBD2
J: TRBJ2-2
V: TRBV7-8
size: .
CDR3: CASSQGPGRAAGELFF

D: .
J: TRBJ2-1
V: TRBV5-1
size: .
CDR3: CASSSRDEQFF

D: .
J: TRBJ1-1
V: TRBV6-2/TRBV6-3
size: .
CDR3: CASSYLQGPGTEAFF

D: .
J: TRBJ2-5
V: TRBV7-7
size: .
CDR3: CASSLARAGPQETQYF

D: TRBD1
J: TRBJ1-2
V: TRBV6-5
size: .
CDR3: CASRMTGDYGYTF

D: .
J: TRBJ2-3
V: TRBV4-3
size: .
CDR3: CASSQDSSTDTQYF

D: .
J: TRBJ2-6
V: TRBV23-1
size: .
CDR3: CASSQLPVSSGANVLTF

D: TRBD2
J: TRBJ2-5
V: TRBV18
size: few
CDR3: CASSPRWLAGGIQETQYF

D: .
J: TRBJ2-2
V: TRBV2
size: .
CDR3: CASSETGRVNTGELFF

D: .
J: TRBJ1-3
V: TRBV10-3
size: .
CDR3: CAISELQQSGNTIYF